This T cell receptor (beta chain) was retrieved from a study of human T cells and chemical hapten exposure. The table lists this clonotype with many counts. A single record per CDR3 protein comes from TCRdb applying MiXCR to the RACE reads. The table has 80,000 to 100,000 distinct CDR3 sequences, more than 10% seen once; the top ten hold roughly 3.7%. The time point was: patch test 3, about 24 weeks after DPC sensitization. Treatment meaning: therapeutic diphenylcyclopropenone sensitization with weekly scalp DPC. This sample comprised whole blood, obtained in connection with sensitization to the hapten diphenylcyclopropenone (DPC). The receptor's source is a woman aged 50 to 65 with alopecia areata. Some clones in this sample may be carry-over from other donors' samples.

CDR3 nucleotides: TGCGCCAGCAGCTTGACGGCAGGAGGGGCCAATGAGCAGTTCTTC. Residues: CASSLTAGGANEQFF. The chain carries TRBV5-1 and TRBJ2-1; D might be TRBD2 (6 bases). Per germline, CDR1 SGHRS and CDR2 YFSETQ. The V and J ends lost 1 base and 6 bases respectively, with 14 bases between them. The CDR3 has 15 residues.